The 23 T cell receptor beta chains presented below share a single source sample, sequenced in a study of CXCR3-negative and CXCR3-positive naive CD8 T cells. Findings and limits, study-wide: Hydrophobicity of TRB CDR3s was greater in CXCR3-positive naive cells than in CXCR3-negative naive cells.

It was by 5' RACE with UMI labels that the TRB cDNA libraries were prepared. TCRdb re-called the 5' RACE reads; one entry per CDR3 protein, DNA not given. This sample contains about 98,000 distinct CDR3 sequences. Which antigens these TCRs recognize remains unknown. The material sequenced was naive CXCR3+ CD8+ T cells from blood. As for subset: CD45RO-CCR7+CD27+CD95- naive CD8+ T cells expressing CXCR3 (TNR3+). These receptors all come from a human donor in good health. Some clones in this sample may be carry-over from other donors' samples.

This rearrangement joins TRBV2 to TRBJ2-1; TCRdb outputs TRBD2, but without DNA this stays unchecked. This CDR3 region has 23 residues. CDR1 is SNHLY and CDR2 is FYNNEI in the germline V gene. This CDR3 is CASSEGYPGASGSPEGSYNEQFF.

This chain joins TRBV6-6 and TRBJ2-5; TCRdb picks TRBD2, but there is no DNA to check that call. The CDR3 contains 19 residues. Germline CDR1 MNHNY, CDR2 SVGAGI (reference sequence). The CDR3 sequence is CASSYSSAGGPGGWETQYF.

The V gene is TRBV7-8, the J gene TRBJ2-2. The CDR3 spans 14 residues. The germline V gene encodes CDR1 SGHVS and CDR2 FQNEAQ. CDR3 residues: CASSLDQNTGELFF.

The CDR3 is CASSLGRGRPDTQYF. This chain uses TRBV7-7 with TRBJ2-3; checking the TCRdb D call of TRBD1 is not possible without DNA. CDR1 and CDR2 (germline): SSHAT, FNYEAQ (reference sequence). CDR3 length: 15 amino acids.

The chain combines TRBV12-3 or TRBV12-4 with TRBJ1-5; the TCRdb D gene call, TRBD1, has no DNA to confirm it. The CDR3 is 15 amino acids. The CDR3 reads CASSPRDSGSQPQHF.

The chain joins TRBV4-3 to TRBJ2-1; TCRdb lists TRBD1, though no DNA is available to test this call. The germline V gene has CDR1 LGHNA and CDR2 YSLEER. The CDR3 spans 15 residues. CDR3: CASSPGTGVSNEQFF.

The J gene is TRBJ1-2, the V gene TRBV12-3 or TRBV12-4; TCRdb calls TRBD1, which cannot be checked without DNA. This CDR3 is 16 amino acids long. The CDR3: CASSLAAGPPNYGYTF.

The genes are TRBV30 and TRBJ1-6. This CDR3 is 13 amino acids long. CDR1 is GTSNPN, CDR2 SVGIG, per germline (reference sequence). CDR3 in amino acids: CAWGDGLNSPLHF.

V gene TRBV6-2 or TRBV6-3 combines with J gene TRBJ2-5; TCRdb reports TRBD1, a call that lacks DNA to check it against. CDR1 is MNHEY and CDR2 is SVGEGT in the germline V gene. The CDR3 covers 15 residues. CDR3 residues: CASSYLPGTEETQYF.

CDR3: CASSSPPEGQTYSEQFF. This rearrangement joins TRBV4-2 to TRBJ2-1; there is no DNA to check the TCRdb D call of TRBD1. Germline CDR1 and CDR2: LGHNA and YNFKEQ. This CDR3 comprises 17 residues.

The chain combines TRBV29-1 with TRBJ2-7; the D call from TCRdb, TRBD2, cannot be confirmed without DNA. CDR1 is SQVTM, CDR2 ANQGSEA, per germline. This CDR3 is built from 14 residues. This chain's CDR3 is CSVALAGVTYEQYF.

CDR3 sequence reads: CSVSGMGHEQYF. The chain employs TRBV29-1 and TRBJ2-7; TCRdb proposes TRBD2, but this gene call is untestable without DNA. The CDR3 extends over 12 amino acids. CDR1 and CDR2 from the germline V gene are SQVTM and ANQGSEA.

The chain is built from TRBV5-1 and TRBJ2-1; as DNA is missing, the TRBD1 call by TCRdb cannot be tested. Germline-derived CDR1 and CDR2 are SGHRS and YFSETQ. This CDR3 has 17 amino acids. The CDR3: CASSLSTGEYSYNEQFF.

The chain is built from TRBV6-4 and TRBJ2-1; as DNA is missing, the TRBD2 call by TCRdb cannot be tested. The V gene's germline CDR1 is MRHNA and CDR2 SNTAGT. This CDR3 region has 14 residues. This CDR3 reads CASQIAGGYNEQFF.

The chain has TRBV14 and TRBJ2-6; the D call from TCRdb, TRBD2, cannot be confirmed without DNA. CDR3 length: 19 residues. Germline V gene data show CDR1 as SGHDN and CDR2 as FVKESK. This CDR3 reads CASSERFALAGSGANVLTF. Together with reference TRBV14 and TRBJ2-6, the CDR3 gives the full variable domain: EAGVTQFPSHSVIEKGQTVTLRCDPISGHDNLYWYRRVMGKEIKFLLHFVKESKQDESGMPNNRFLAERTGGTYSTLKVQPAELEDSGVYFCASSERFALAGSGANVLTFGAGSRLTVL.

V usage is TRBV5-1 and J usage is TRBJ2-3. This CDR3 has 19 amino acids. Per germline, CDR1 SGHRS and CDR2 YFSETQ. The CDR3 loop is CASSLETRLGVVSTDTQYF.

The chain uses TRBV4-1 and TRBJ2-3; the TRBD2 assignment by TCRdb is unverifiable without DNA. Germline V gene data show CDR1 as MGHRA and CDR2 as YSYEKL. The CDR3 totals 17 residues. CDR3 sequence reads: CASSQEPPRTSDDTQYF.

The gene calls are TRBV5-4 and TRBJ2-5; TCRdb picks TRBD1, but there is no DNA to check that call. This CDR3 is built from 14 residues. The germline V gene encodes CDR1 SGHNT and CDR2 YYREEE (reference sequence). CDR3 in amino acids: CASSLGRDQETQYF.

The chain combines TRBV5-6 with TRBJ2-2; checking the TCRdb D call of TRBD1 is not possible without DNA. Germline lookup yields CDR1 SGHDT and CDR2 YYEEEE. The CDR3 has 13 residues. This CDR3 reads CASSFQGIGELFF.

The genes are TRBV20-1 and TRBJ2-3; TCRdb outputs TRBD1, but without DNA this stays unchecked. This CDR3 is built from 15 residues. In germline, CDR1 is DFQATT, CDR2 SNEGSKA (reference sequence). CDR3 residues: CSASGGTRFSLTQYF.

The gene calls are TRBV28 and TRBJ2-6; checking the TCRdb D call of TRBD1 is not possible without DNA. The CDR3 is 16 residues long. In germline, CDR1 is MDHEN, CDR2 SYDVKM. The chain's CDR3 is CASSPGQPSGANVLTF.

The chain is built from TRBV15 and TRBJ2-1; TCRdb returns TRBD1, unconfirmable since there is no DNA. CDR1 LNHNV and CDR2 YYDKDF come from the germline V gene (reference sequence). The CDR3 runs to 13 residues. The CDR3 region is CATNLGPYNEQFF.

The chain recombines TRBV7-9 with TRBJ2-3; the TCRdb D gene call, TRBD1, has no DNA to confirm it. The length of the CDR3 is 15 residues. Germline CDR1 reads SEHNR; CDR2 reads FQNEAQ (reference sequence). CDR3 sequence reads: CASKRQDISTDTQYF.